Presented here are 24 T cell receptor beta chains from one specimen sequenced in a study of blood T cell repertoires in COVID-19. Method: immunoSEQ multiplex PCR; TCRdb's copy keeps in-frame clones and lacks some. Here the sample spans 65,000 to 100,000 clones, roughly 80% being singletons. Input material: peripheral blood. Receptors were obtained from a human donor in a cohort sampled during active COVID-19.

The chain is built from TRBV19 and TRBJ2-1, with 8 bases matching TRBD2. The V gene's germline CDR1 is LNHDA and CDR2 SQIVND (reference sequence). V lost 2 bases, J lost 2 bases, and 2 bases stayed unmatched. CDR3 length: 15 residues. The CDR3 nucleotides read TGTGCCAGTAGTATAACTAGCGGACCCTACAATGAGCAGTTCTTC. Protein: CASSITSGPYNEQFF.

This clone came up once. V usage is TRBV5-6 and J usage is TRBJ1-3; 9 bases line up with TRBD1. After removal of 4 bases from V and 4 bases from J, the junction contained 3 bases not matched to a gene. The CDR3 extends over 14 amino acids. The germline CDR1 and CDR2 sequences are SGHDT and YYEEEE. CDR3 residues: CASSLGTGGNTIYF. CDR3 nucleotide sequence: TGTGCCAGCAGCCTAGGGACAGGGGGAAACACCATATATTTT.

The sample holds one count of this clone. The rearrangement joins TRBV13 to TRBJ2-1, with a possible D match to TRBD2 (7 bases). The CDR3 contains 16 residues. V lost 6 bases and J 8 bases, leaving 23 bases between the germline ends. Germline-derived CDR1 and CDR2 are PRHDT and FYEKMQ (reference sequence). As DNA, the CDR3 is TGTGCCAGCAGACCCCTCCCTGGGGGGGGCCTAGATGAGCAGTTCTTC. It translates to CASRPLPGGGLDEQFF. The entire variable domain, with the rest obtained from reference TRBV13 and TRBJ2-1, is as follows: AAGVIQSPRHLIKEKRETATLKCYPIPRHDTVYWYQQGPGQDPQFLISFYEKMQSDKGSIPDRFSAQQFSDYHSELNMSSLELGDSALYFCASRPLPGGGLDEQFFGPGTRLTVL.

This clone has a handful of counts. The chain joins TRBV9 to TRBJ2-3; D ambiguous. Between the trimmed V and J ends, which lost 0 bases and 2 bases, there was a span of 10 bases. There are 15 residues in the CDR3. The germline V gene encodes CDR1 SGDLS and CDR2 YYNGEE. The CDR3 is CASSVAPLATDTQYF. Here the CDR3 DNA reads TGTGCCAGCAGCGTAGCTCCACTTGCCACAGATACGCAGTATTTT.

The chain is built from TRBV15 and TRBJ2-2, with TRBD1 matching 9 bases. V shed 5 bases and J 2 bases; nucleotides not matched to a gene: 12. The CDR3 loop spans 18 amino acids. The germline CDR1 and CDR2 sequences are LNHNV and YYDKDF (reference sequence). CDR3 coding DNA: TGTGCCACCAGCGCCCAACAGGGGGCAGAGATAAACACCGGGGAGCTGTTTTTT. Translation: CATSAQQGAEINTGELFF.

V gene TRBV3-1 (or the pseudogene TRBV3-2) combines with J gene TRBJ2-3, with 16 bases matching TRBD2. The CDR3 covers 21 residues. Germline V lookup: CDR1 LGHDT, CDR2 YNNKEL (reference sequence). V was pared by 1 base and J by 1 base, with 11 bases of the junction left unmatched. The CDR3 sequence is CASSQVLGLAGGPVGTDTQYF. CDR3 bases: TGTGCCAGCAGCCAAGTGCTGGGACTAGCGGGGGGGCCGGTAGGCACAGATACGCAGTATTTT.

This chain links TRBV4-1 with TRBJ1-2, with TRBD1 matching 10 bases. This CDR3 has 15 residues. The germline V gene encodes CDR1 MGHRA and CDR2 YSYEKL. Trimming removed 5 bases from V and 4 bases from J; junction bases left unmatched: 7. The CDR3 region has the DNA TGCGCCAGCAGCTCGCCGGGACAGGGGTTCTATGGCTACACCTTC. Amino acid sequence: CASSSPGQGFYGYTF.

This clone has a handful of counts. V usage is TRBV5-4 and J usage is TRBJ2-7; D is possibly TRBD1 (5 bases). V lost 0 bases and J lost 3, with 10 bases in between. CDR1 and CDR2 from the germline V gene are SGHNT and YYREEE (reference sequence). CDR3 length: 14 residues. DNA for the CDR3: TGTGCCAGCAGCTTGGACCTCCAGGGCTACGAGCAGTACTTC. Translating gives CASSLDLQGYEQYF.

This clone occurred once. This chain joins TRBV7-2 and TRBJ2-7; D unclear. V dropped 3 bases and J dropped 3 bases, with 3 bases sitting between them. Germline V gene data show CDR1 as SGHTA and CDR2 as FQGNSA. The CDR3 covers 11 residues. The CDR3 DNA reads as TGTGCCAGCAGCTTTAGCTACGAGCAGTACTTC. The encoded protein is CASSFSYEQYF.

The chain links TRBV9 to TRBJ2-1; maybe TRBD2 (5 bases). V was cut by 1 base and J by 4 bases, with 9 bases left in between. Germline CDR1 is SGDLS and CDR2 is YYNGEE. This CDR3 contains 14 residues. CDR3 sequence: CASSVSGEYNEQFF. In nucleotides, the CDR3 is TGTGCCAGCAGCGTATCCGGGGAGTACAATGAGCAGTTCTTC.

J is TRBJ2-7 and V is TRBV28; D might be TRBD2 (5 bases). The ends were cut back, 6 bases at V and 4 bases at J, with 16 bases in the middle. The germline CDR1 and CDR2 sequences are MDHEN and SYDVKM. This CDR3 region has 14 residues. The CDR3 spells CASSQMIRTYEQYF. Here the CDR3 DNA reads TGTGCCAGCAGCCAGATGATTAGGACTTACGAGCAGTACTTC.

V usage is TRBV2 and J usage is TRBJ1-4; the match to TRBD1 covers 9 bases. CDR1 is SNHLY and CDR2 is FYNNEI in the germline V gene. The CDR3 contains 14 residues. V trimming: 6 bases; J trimming: 10 bases; junction bases outside the gene matches: 9. The CDR3 DNA is TGTGCCAGCAGCCTACAGGGGGCGCAGGTAAAACTGTTTTTT. Its protein is CASSLQGAQVKLFF.

The chain uses TRBV5-1 and TRBJ2-1; D might be TRBD2 (5 bases). The CDR3 totals 15 residues. Germline lookup yields CDR1 SGHRS and CDR2 YFSETQ. The V gene lost 0 bases and the J gene lost 2 bases, with 9 bases spanning the gap. CDR3 sequence reads: CASSLAIGAYNEQFF. Here the CDR3 DNA reads TGCGCCAGCAGCTTGGCTATCGGGGCCTACAATGAGCAGTTCTTC.

This clone was seen once. The chain carries TRBV5-1 and TRBJ2-5; 8 bases align to TRBD1. From germline, CDR1 is SGHRS and CDR2 YFSETQ. CDR3 length: 14 residues. V lost 4 bases to trimming and J lost 4 bases; unmatched junction nucleotides: 6. CDR3 in DNA: TGCGCCAGCAGCGGAGGGACAGGCCCAGAGACCCAGTACTTC. Encoded protein: CASSGGTGPETQYF. The full variable domain, in which reference TRBV5-1 and TRBJ2-5 provide the parts outside the CDR3, is KAGVTQTPRYLIKTRGQQVTLSCSPISGHRSVSWYQQTPGQGLQFLFEYFSETQRNKGNFPGRFSGRQFSNSRSEMNVSTLELGDSALYLCASSGGTGPETQYFGPGTRLLVL.

The rearrangement uses TRBV15 and TRBJ2-2, with 10 bases identical to TRBD1. V lost 3 bases, J lost 2 bases, and 6 bases stayed unmatched. The CDR3 runs to 17 residues. From germline, CDR1 is LNHNV and CDR2 YYDKDF (reference sequence). The CDR3, as DNA: TGTGCCACCAGCAGGGACAGGGGGGGGCCCAACACCGGGGAGCTGTTTTTT. It encodes CATSRDRGGPNTGELFF. The full variable domain, completed using reference TRBV15 and TRBJ2-2, is DAMVIQNPRYQVTQFGKPVTLSCSQTLNHNVMYWYQQKSSQAPKLLFHYYDKDFNNEADTPDNFQSRRPNTSFCFLDIRSPGLGDTAMYLCATSRDRGGPNTGELFFGEGSRLTVL.

J is TRBJ1-2 and V is TRBV3-1 (or the pseudogene TRBV3-2), with TRBD1 as a possible D gene (5 bases). The CDR3 is 14 amino acids. CDR1 and CDR2 from the germline V gene are LGHDT and YNNKEL (reference sequence). The V and J ends lost 0 bases and 8 bases respectively, with 13 bases between them. The CDR3 sequence: CASSQDWGTRGYTF. The CDR3 region has the DNA TGTGCCAGCAGCCAAGATTGGGGGACTAGGGGCTACACCTTC.

The genes are TRBV30 and TRBJ2-7; D is possibly TRBD1 (6 bases). Trimming took off 0 bases at V and 5 bases at J, with 11 bases between the two ends. This CDR3 has 13 residues. The V gene's germline CDR1 is GTSNPN and CDR2 SVGIG (reference sequence). CDR3 nucleotide sequence: TGTGCCTGGAGTGTACGGGACAACCACGAGCAGTACTTC. Its protein product is CAWSVRDNHEQYF.

The chain combines TRBV7-2 with TRBJ2-5; D call uncertain. The length of the CDR3 is 15 residues. V gave up 3 bases and J gave up 1 base, with 12 bases separating them. The germline V gene encodes CDR1 SGHTA and CDR2 FQGNSA. The CDR3 DNA reads TGTGCCAGCAGCTTCCCGGGTAGCCTCCAAGAGACCCAGTACTTC. It encodes CASSFPGSLQETQYF.

The V call is TRBV9, the J call TRBJ2-5, with D maybe TRBD2 (6 bases). This CDR3 is 15 amino acids long. Germline assignment: CDR1 SGDLS and CDR2 YYNGEE. V was trimmed by 3 bases and J by 5 bases, leaving 17 bases between them. DNA of the CDR3: TGTGCCAGCAGCGGGCCCGGGACTCGGGGGGAGACCCAGTACTTC. Translation gives CASSGPGTRGETQYF.

The CDR3 region has the DNA TGTGCCAGCAGCCCCGGACAGGGGGCGGAATCTAATGAAAAACTGTTTTTT. It encodes CASSPGQGAESNEKLFF. This chain links TRBV3-1 (or the pseudogene TRBV3-2) with TRBJ1-4; TRBD1 matches at 11 bases. The CDR3 totals 17 residues. With 4 bases clipped from V and 3 bases from J, the junction kept 7 bases outside the gene matches. Germline values: CDR1 LGHDT, CDR2 YNNKEL (reference sequence).

The CDR3 DNA is TGTGCCAGTAGTATCACAAGCGGGGGGAGGAATGAGCAGTTCTTC. It yields the protein CASSITSGGRNEQFF. The V gene is TRBV19, the J gene TRBJ2-1, with 9 bases aligning to TRBD2. Germline V gene lookup returns CDR1 LNHDA and CDR2 SQIVND (reference sequence). The CDR3 has 15 amino acids. J was trimmed by 7 bases and V by 3 bases; bases with no gene match: 7.

The J gene is TRBJ1-2, the V gene TRBV11-2; 9 positions match TRBD1. The germline V gene encodes CDR1 SGHAT and CDR2 FQNNGV. This CDR3 comprises 13 residues. V shed 7 bases and J 8 bases; nucleotides not matched to a gene: 8. The chain's CDR3 is CASTTDRGGGYTF. The CDR3 nucleotides read TGTGCCAGCACCACGGACAGGGGAGGGGGCTACACCTTC.

The V and J genes are TRBV7-2 and TRBJ2-7; 12 bases are a match to TRBD2. Unmatched junction bases numbered 11, after V lost 1 base and J lost 4 bases. Looked up from germline, CDR1 is SGHTA and CDR2 is FQGNSA. The CDR3 loop spans 18 amino acids. The DNA for the CDR3 is TGTGCCAGCAGCTTAGGACTAGCGGGGGCCCTCGGCATATACGAGCAGTACTTC. Its translation: CASSLGLAGALGIYEQYF.

This rearrangement joins TRBV10-3 to TRBJ2-5; 8 bases fit TRBD1. Germline-derived CDR1 and CDR2 are ENHRY and SYGVKD. The CDR3 is 14 amino acids. V lost 4 bases, J lost 3 bases, and 4 bases stayed unmatched. The chain's CDR3 is CAISVDRAKETQYF. CDR3 DNA sequence: TGTGCCATCAGTGTGGACAGGGCGAAAGAGACCCAGTACTTC.